The following is a T cell receptor beta chain sequence with its context. Antigen unknown. Some clones are missing from TCRdb's copy, which holds only in-frame ones; the method was immunoSEQ multiplex PCR. The sample lists approximately 980,000 clones, approximately 80% seen once, with approximately 1.5% in the top ten. Splitting of CD4+ cells produced CD45RA+ naive and CD45RA-negative memory subsets. The data stem from a study of shared clonotypes between healthy human individuals. Points from the study as a whole: The generation probabilities recorded for non-shared clonotypes fell below those of clonotypes shared by all four donors. A limitation of the genetic and exposure-history diversity represented arose from few donors.

Trimming took 2 bases from V and 9 from J, leaving 17 bases between them. Germline V gene lookup returns CDR1 MNHNS and CDR2 SASEGT. The CDR3 runs 14 residues. The TCR was taken from a man aged 18 to 29 in good health. The sample comprised memory CD4+ T cells sorted from blood. The subset: CD45RA-negative fraction. The chain combines TRBV6-1 with TRBJ2-7; D possibly corresponds to TRBD1 (6 bases). The CDR3 loop reads CASSESTGLVGQYF. The CDR3 bases are TGTGCCAGCAGTGAAAGCACAGGGTTAGTTGGGCAGTACTTC.